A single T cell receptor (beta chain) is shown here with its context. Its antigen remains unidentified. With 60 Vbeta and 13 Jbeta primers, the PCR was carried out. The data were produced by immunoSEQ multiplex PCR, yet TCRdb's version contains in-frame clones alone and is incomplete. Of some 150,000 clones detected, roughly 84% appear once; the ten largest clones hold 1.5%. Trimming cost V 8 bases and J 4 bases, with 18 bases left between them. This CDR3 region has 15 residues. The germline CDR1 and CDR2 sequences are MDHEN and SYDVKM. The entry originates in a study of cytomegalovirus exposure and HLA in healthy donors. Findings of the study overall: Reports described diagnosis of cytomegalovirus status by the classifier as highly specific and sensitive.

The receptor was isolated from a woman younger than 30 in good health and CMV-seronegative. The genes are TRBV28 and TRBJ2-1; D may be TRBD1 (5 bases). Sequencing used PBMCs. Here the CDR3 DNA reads TGTGCCAGCTCCCCCTCCCCAGGGTTTTACAATGAGCAGTTCTTC. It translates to CASSPSPGFYNEQFF.